The 22 T cell receptor beta chains given below trace back to one sample, sequenced in a study of PD-1 blockade in mismatch repair-deficient tumors. Measured with immunoSEQ multiplex PCR; TCRdb has only the in-frame clones, and not every one. The table lists some 84,000 clones, approximately 81% of them singletons. This specimen consisted of peripheral blood, obtained 12 weeks after starting pembrolizumab. These receptors all come from an adult with mismatch repair-deficient cancer.

The chain couples TRBV15 to TRBJ2-1; 10 nucleotides match TRBD2. The germline CDR1 and CDR2 sequences are LNHNV and YYDKDF (reference sequence). V shed 0 bases and J 8 bases; nucleotides not matched to a gene: 10. The CDR3 extends over 17 amino acids. The CDR3 loop is CATSRDKGLAGADEQFF. The CDR3 DNA is TGTGCCACCAGCAGAGATAAGGGGCTAGCGGGAGCCGATGAGCAGTTCTTC.

This chain uses TRBV19 with TRBJ1-1, with 8 nucleotides matching TRBD1. V lost 7 bases to trimming and J lost 0 bases; unmatched junction nucleotides: 13. The CDR3 covers 17 residues. CDR1 is LNHDA and CDR2 is SQIVND in the germline V gene (reference sequence). CDR3 in DNA: TGTGCCAGTACCCGGACAGGGAAGGTTGGGGTGAACACTGAAGCTTTCTTT. It translates to CASTRTGKVGVNTEAFF.

The chain uses TRBV12-5 and TRBJ2-1, with a possible D match to TRBD2 (5 bases). V dropped 0 bases and J dropped 13 bases, with 13 bases sitting between them. The CDR3 is 13 residues long. Germline values: CDR1 LGHNT, CDR2 FRNRAP. The CDR3 region is CASGLVEGGGQFF. The CDR3 DNA sequence: TGTGCTAGTGGTTTGGTTGAAGGCGGAGGACAGTTCTTC.

This chain's CDR3 is CASSRQGAIPGELFF. For the CDR3, the DNA is TGTGCCAGCAGCCGACAGGGGGCCATCCCCGGGGAGCTGTTTTTT. This chain links TRBV6-4 with TRBJ2-2, with 10 positions matching TRBD1. CDR3 length: 15 residues. J lost 6 bases, V lost 6 bases, and 7 bases had no gene match. Germline CDR1 and CDR2: MRHNA and SNTAGT.

The rearrangement uses TRBV29-1 and TRBJ1-1, with no clear D. The CDR3 sequence is 12 residues long. Trimming stripped 7 bases from V and 7 bases from J, with 16 bases between. Germline-derived CDR1 and CDR2 are SQVTM and ANQGSEA. The CDR3 is CSAEQPGLEAFF. In DNA form, the CDR3 reads TGCAGCGCTGAGCAGCCAGGCCTTGAAGCTTTCTTT.

The chain recombines TRBV5-6 with TRBJ2-1, with TRBD2 as a possible D gene (6 bases). CDR3 length: 14 amino acids. Deletions cut 0 bases from V and 7 bases from J, with 11 bases between. Germline CDR1 and CDR2: SGHDT and YYEEEE. The CDR3 DNA sequence: TGTGCCAGCAGCTTGGGACTAGTTCTAAATGAGCAGTTCTTC. Its translation is CASSLGLVLNEQFF.

Only a few counts were recorded for this clone. The V call is TRBV14, the J call TRBJ1-1; a possible D gene is TRBD1 (5 bases). Trimming pared 1 base from V and 1 base from J, leaving 10 bases between. There are 15 residues in the CDR3. Germline V gene lookup returns CDR1 SGHDN and CDR2 FVKESK. The CDR3 is CASSQVSGRNTEAFF. In DNA form, the CDR3 reads TGTGCCAGCAGCCAAGTGTCAGGGAGGAACACTGAAGCTTTCTTT.

CDR3 nucleotide sequence: TGTGCCAGCAGGTCCGGGATATATCTCGACGAGCAGTACTTC. This codes for CASRSGIYLDEQYF. This chain links TRBV6-5 with TRBJ2-7, with a weak D call TRBD2 (5 bases). V gave up 6 bases and J gave up 5 bases, with 17 bases separating them. The CDR3 spans 14 residues. The germline gives CDR1 MNHEY, CDR2 SVGAGI.

The chain uses TRBV5-4 and TRBJ1-2, with D tentatively TRBD1 (5 bases). This CDR3 region has 14 residues. Trimming cost V 1 base and J 4 bases, with 11 bases left between them. Per the germline V gene, CDR1 is SGHNT and CDR2 is YYREEE (reference sequence). The CDR3 is CASSLRGASYGYTF. CDR3 bases: TGTGCCAGCAGCTTGCGAGGGGCGAGCTATGGCTACACCTTC.

The CDR3 sequence: CASIRGLGETGELFF. Here the CDR3 DNA reads TGCGCCAGCATAAGGGGTTTGGGCGAGACCGGGGAGCTGTTTTTT. The chain employs TRBV5-1 and TRBJ2-2; tentatively, D is TRBD1 (5 bases). Germline V CDR1 and CDR2: SGHRS, YFSETQ. The CDR3 has 15 residues. Trimming shortened V by 6 bases and J by 5 bases, and 17 bases separated the two germline ends.

This chain joins TRBV5-4 and TRBJ2-3; 8 bases map to TRBD1. J gave up 3 bases and V 2 bases, and 5 bases lay outside the gene matches. The CDR3 is made up of 15 amino acids. The V gene's germline CDR1 is SGHNT and CDR2 YYREEE (reference sequence). Written as DNA, the CDR3 is TGTGCCAGCAGCTTACTCGACAGGGGAACAGATACGCAGTATTTT. It encodes CASSLLDRGTDTQYF.

The chain is built from TRBV5-1 and TRBJ1-1, with 8 bases matching TRBD1. The ends lost 4 bases at V and 7 bases at J; junction bases unmatched: 18. CDR1 and CDR2 (germline): SGHRS, YFSETQ. This CDR3 comprises 17 residues. The DNA for the CDR3 is TGCGCCAGCAGCACTTACCGCCAGGACAGGGAAACGGTTGAAGCTTTCTTT. This gives the protein CASSTYRQDRETVEAFF.

The chain carries TRBV11-2 and TRBJ2-1, with D maybe TRBD2 (5 bases). Trimming pared 3 bases from V and 0 bases from J, leaving 6 bases between. The germline CDR1 and CDR2 sequences are SGHAT and FQNNGV. This CDR3 is built from 14 residues. Written as DNA, the CDR3 is TGTGCCAGCAGCTTCACTAGCTCCTACAATGAGCAGTTCTTC. Its translation is CASSFTSSYNEQFF.

This chain joins TRBV7-9 and TRBJ2-7, with 8 bases that match TRBD1. The germline CDR1 and CDR2 sequences are SEHNR and FQNEAQ (reference sequence). V was clipped by 3 bases and J by 0 bases; unmatched bases: 16. This CDR3 has 19 residues. CDR3 DNA: TGTGCCAGCAGCTTTGGCCGAAAGGGGGGACAGGAAAACTCCTACGAGCAGTACTTC. Its protein is CASSFGRKGGQENSYEQYF.

V gene TRBV30 combines with J gene TRBJ2-2, with 10 bases lining up with TRBD2. V lost 2 bases to trimming and J lost 3 bases; unmatched junction nucleotides: 3. Germline lookup yields CDR1 GTSNPN and CDR2 SVGIG (reference sequence). The CDR3 extends over 15 amino acids. CDR3 protein: CAWSRTSGYTGELFF. The CDR3 coding sequence is TGTGCCTGGAGTCGGACTAGCGGTTACACCGGGGAGCTGTTTTTT.

The rearrangement uses TRBV29-1 and TRBJ2-1, with TRBD2 matching over 13 bases. In germline, CDR1 is SQVTM, CDR2 ANQGSEA. Trimming at V came to 6 bases and at J to 4 bases, leaving 6 bases not matched to a gene. The CDR3 has 15 amino acids. The CDR3 DNA follows: TGCAGCGTCCCCGGGACTAGCGGGATATACAATGAGCAGTTCTTC. Translated, it gives CSVPGTSGIYNEQFF.

This clone was seen only a few times. The chain uses TRBV5-5 and TRBJ2-1, with D perhaps given as TRBD1 or TRBD2 (6 bases each). The CDR3 contains 16 residues. V gave up 4 bases and J gave up 1 base, with 15 bases separating them. Germline-derived CDR1 and CDR2 are SGHKS and YYEKEE (reference sequence). The DNA for the CDR3 is TGTGCCAGCAGCCCGTTCCCGGGGGCTTCCTACAATGAGCAGTTCTTC. Translated, it gives CASSPFPGASYNEQFF.

The rearrangement links TRBV2 to TRBJ2-7, with D hard to call. Germline V gives CDR1 SNHLY, CDR2 FYNNEI. The CDR3 is made up of 15 amino acids. The V and J ends lost 5 bases and 1 base respectively, with 15 bases between them. Here the CDR3 reads CASSPPVGPSYEQYF. As DNA, the CDR3 is TGTGCCAGCAGTCCTCCGGTCGGACCATCCTACGAGCAGTACTTC.

The chain has TRBV9 and TRBJ2-2; TRBD1 matches at 10 bases. Germline lookup yields CDR1 SGDLS and CDR2 YYNGEE. This CDR3 has 17 residues. V dropped 3 bases and J dropped 6; count of bases not matched to a gene: 11. DNA of the CDR3: TGTGCCAGCAGCGCCACGAGACAGGGGGCGTTGGCCGGGGAGCTGTTTTTT. It is translated as CASSATRQGALAGELFF.

The V and J genes are TRBV11-3 and TRBJ2-7; D is uncertain. Germline V gene sequence: CDR1 SGHNT, CDR2 YENEEA. The germline V and J ends were trimmed by 2 bases and 3 bases, with 8 bases remaining between them. This CDR3 is 13 amino acids long. The CDR3 DNA follows: TGTGCCAGCAGCTTACAACAGCTCTACGAGCAGTACTTC. It translates to CASSLQQLYEQYF.

The chain uses TRBV6-1 and TRBJ2-5; D tentatively reads TRBD1 or TRBD2 (5 bases each). The end of the DNA fits TRBJ2-7 better, so the J call may be wrong. The CDR3 is made up of 15 amino acids. Germline V gene lookup returns CDR1 MNHNS and CDR2 SASEGT. The CDR3 loop reads CASSPYRDGPYEQYF. The CDR3, as DNA: TGTGCCAGCAGTCCCTACCGGGACGGACCCTACGAGCAGTACTTC.

The rearrangement links TRBV11-2 to TRBJ1-1; D perhaps matches TRBD1 (6 bases). Per the germline V gene, CDR1 is SGHAT and CDR2 is FQNNGV. Trimming took off 0 bases at V and 2 bases at J, with 13 bases between the two ends. This CDR3 is built from 16 residues. CDR3 coding DNA: TGTGCCAGCAGCTTAGATGGACAGTTTTTTAACACTGAAGCTTTCTTT. This encodes CASSLDGQFFNTEAFF.